This record looks at one T cell receptor beta chain sequence and its context. No antigen is known for it. No quality values exist for individual bases; no much larger clone is one base distant. The entry originates in a study of shared clonotypes between healthy human individuals (TCRdb year 2020). Turning to the overall study: Three men and a couple of women, aged 18 to 49 years, made up the cohort. Per donor, three plates each were used for CD4 naive and CD4 memory, two for CD8 naive, and one for CD8 memory. To estimate repertoire size and how much clonotype sharing occurs between individuals, the study deeply sequenced the blood TCR repertoires of roughly 5 healthy adults. Different laboratories and diverse techniques were used to prepare libraries and sequence TCR repertoires, to increase sequencing depth and limit assay-specific biases. Per donor, leukapheresis produced somewhere between about 0.94 and 9.5 billion PBMCs.

The full study reports these points: Because the study included only a small number of donors, the genetic and exposure-history diversity represented was limited. Compared with non-shared clonotypes, clonotypes shared by all four sorted-subset donors had higher generation probabilities. Incomplete sequencing was indicated by rarefaction of sorted-subset datasets, despite the large sequencing depth. Sharing across a handful of donors was observed for about 5% of naive CD4, 3% to 3.5% of naive CD8, 2% to 2.5% of memory CD4, and around 0.4% of memory CD8 clonotypes. Pairwise subsampling led to the expectation that sequencing depth would affect the degree of clonotype sharing among donors. Only blood was sampled, and tissue TCR repertoires likely differ from those in blood. Naive subsets generally had larger estimated clonotype richness than memory subsets.

Taken from cysteine to phenylalanine, the CDR3 has 16 residues. This entry keeps only the CDR3 DNA: 48 bases, framed from base 1. V has 2 bases trimmed and J has 4 bases trimmed; junction bases matching no gene number 6. The germline V gene specifies SGDLS as CDR1 and YYNGEE as CDR2. The donors were healthy, HIV-negative adults with no recently reported acute infections or vaccinations. Only Caucasian adults living in Nashville, Tennessee, USA were represented among the donors. Magnetic negative selection was used to enrich CD4+ T cells, after which naive cells were positively selected on CD45RA and the negative fraction became the memory subset. Blood was collected by leukapheresis, and PBMCs were isolated by Ficoll-Histopaque density gradient centrifugation and then cryopreserved in liquid nitrogen vapor phase. Purity and quantity of every magnetically sorted T cell population were checked by analytical flow cytometry. Genomic DNA was isolated from every sorted fraction and measured by UV absorbance on a Nanodrop 2000c.

Using the deep immunoSEQ assay, TCR CDR3 regions were amplified from genomic DNA by multiplex PCR. Extracted genomic DNA from each cell subset was distributed evenly across all wells of several immunoSEQ 96-well plates, and each plate was treated as a replicate. For sorted subsets, around 200 ng genomic DNA, equal to about 30,000 T cell genomes, was loaded into each replicate PCR. Purified libraries were quantified with a Qubit 3.0 fluorometer, sized on a Bioanalyzer 2100, and re-quantified with the KAPA Library Quantification kit. Every immunoSEQ 96-well plate was sequenced on a dedicated single-read 150-cycle Illumina NextSeq 550 flow cell. The published analysis was carried out like this. Because only junctional sequences without quality scores were contained in the immunoSEQ output, filtering matching that applied to full-length reads could not be performed. To assign V/J genes and CDR3, sequences were annotated against IMGT germline references using PyIR, a Python wrapper for IgBLAST v1.9. Reads were removed for weak V/J assignments (E-value above 1e-6), missing CDR3, stop codons, out-of-frame junctions, or ambiguous translated residues. V3J clonotypes were defined by identical inferred V gene, J gene, and CDR3 amino acid sequence. To compute the percentage overlap between repertoires, the number of shared unique clonotypes was divided by the size of the smaller repertoire. RTK rarefaction, the Chao1 estimator, and Recon v2.1 estimates of unobserved clonotypes were used to assess repertoire richness. For all TCRbeta clonotypes obtained by the gDNA method from four donors, generation probabilities were computed with OLGA. TCRdb limited this immuneACCESS table to in-frame rearrangements with V and J called. A share of clones is missing; checked studies link under half to unresolved V genes, and the rest is unexplained. V and J calls and clone size are as listed in that table; D and trimming were resolved from the DNA. In all, the sample holds around 240,000 clones, and 50% to 80% of those were seen once. The top ten clones comprise 8.5% to 14% of the sample.

The receptor comes from a man younger than 40 in good health. This chain is built from TRBV9 and TRBJ1-1, with 12 central nucleotides matching TRBD1. Sequencing was performed on memory CD4+ T cells sorted from blood. Read against the paper, the sample's cell subset or site label means: CD45RA-negative fraction. The sequence in DNA is TGTGCCAGCAGCGTGGGACAGGGGGCCGGAGTCACTGAAGCTTTCTTT. This is translated as CASSVGQGAGVTEAFF. Here the CDR3 is joined to the reference TRBV9 and TRBJ1-1 genes, and the full variable domain is: DSGVTQTPKHLITATGQRVTLRCSPRSGDLSVYWYQQSLDQGLQFLIQYYNGEERAKGNILERFSAQQFPDLHSELNLSSLELGDSALYFCASSVGQGAGVTEAFFGQGTRLTVV.